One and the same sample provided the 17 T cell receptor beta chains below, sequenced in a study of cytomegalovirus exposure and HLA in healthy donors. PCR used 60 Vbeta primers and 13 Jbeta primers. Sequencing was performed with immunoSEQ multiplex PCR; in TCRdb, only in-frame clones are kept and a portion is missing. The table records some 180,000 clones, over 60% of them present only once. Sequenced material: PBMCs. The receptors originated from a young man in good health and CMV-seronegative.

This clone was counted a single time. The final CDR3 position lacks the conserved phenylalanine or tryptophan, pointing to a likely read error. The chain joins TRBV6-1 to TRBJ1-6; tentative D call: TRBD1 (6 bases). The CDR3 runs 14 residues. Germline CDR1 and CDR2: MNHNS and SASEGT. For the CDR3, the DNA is TGTGGCACATCCCGAGGGGGATTTAATTCACCCCTCCACCTT. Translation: CGTSRGGFNSPLHL.

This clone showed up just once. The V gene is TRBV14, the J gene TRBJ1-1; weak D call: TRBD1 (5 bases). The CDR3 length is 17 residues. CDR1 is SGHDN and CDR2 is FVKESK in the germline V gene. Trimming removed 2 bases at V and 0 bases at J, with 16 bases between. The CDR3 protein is CASSQRAGILMNTEAFF. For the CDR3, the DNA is TGTGCCAGCAGCCAACGGGCAGGGATCCTCATGAACACTGAAGCTTTCTTT.

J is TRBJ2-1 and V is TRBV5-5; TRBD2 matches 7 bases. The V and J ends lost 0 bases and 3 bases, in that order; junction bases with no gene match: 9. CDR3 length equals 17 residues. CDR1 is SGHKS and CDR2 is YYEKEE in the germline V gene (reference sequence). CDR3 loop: CASSLAYFAGDYNEQFF. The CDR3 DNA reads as TGTGCCAGCAGCTTGGCTTACTTTGCGGGGGACTACAATGAGCAGTTCTTC. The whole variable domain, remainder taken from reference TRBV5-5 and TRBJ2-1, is DAGVTQSPTHLIKTRGQQVTLRCSPISGHKSVSWYQQVLGQGPQFIFQYYEKEERGRGNFPDRFSARQFPNYSSELNVNALLLGDSALYLCASSLAYFAGDYNEQFFGPGTRLTVL.

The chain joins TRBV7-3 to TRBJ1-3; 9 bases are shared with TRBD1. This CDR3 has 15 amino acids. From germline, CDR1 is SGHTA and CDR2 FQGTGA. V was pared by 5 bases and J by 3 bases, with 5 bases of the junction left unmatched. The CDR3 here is CASSATGGGGNTIYF. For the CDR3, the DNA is TGTGCCAGCAGCGCTACAGGGGGCGGTGGAAACACCATATATTTT. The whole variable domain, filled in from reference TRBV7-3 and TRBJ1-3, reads GAGVSQTPSNKVTEKGKYVELRCDPISGHTALYWYRQSLGQGPEFLIYFQGTGAADDSGLPNDRFFAVRPEGSVSTLKIQRTERGDSAVYLCASSATGGGGNTIYFGEGSWLTVV.

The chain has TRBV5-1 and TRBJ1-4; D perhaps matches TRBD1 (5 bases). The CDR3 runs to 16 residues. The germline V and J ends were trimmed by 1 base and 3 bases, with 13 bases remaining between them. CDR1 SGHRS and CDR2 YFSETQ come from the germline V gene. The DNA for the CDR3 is TGCGCCAGCAGCTTGACAAGACAGTCTGCTAATGAAAAACTGTTTTTT. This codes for CASSLTRQSANEKLFF.

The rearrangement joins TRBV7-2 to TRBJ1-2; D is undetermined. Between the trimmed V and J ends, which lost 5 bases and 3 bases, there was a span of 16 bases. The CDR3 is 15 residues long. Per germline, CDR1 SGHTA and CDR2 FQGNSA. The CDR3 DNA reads TGTGCCAGCAGCCGAACGGAGGTCGGCGACTATGGCTACACCTTC. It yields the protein CASSRTEVGDYGYTF.

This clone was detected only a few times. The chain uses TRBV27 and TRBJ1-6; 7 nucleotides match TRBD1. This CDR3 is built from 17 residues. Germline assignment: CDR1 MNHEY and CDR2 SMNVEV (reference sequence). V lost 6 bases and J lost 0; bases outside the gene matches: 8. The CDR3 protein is CASRDRALSSYNSPLHF. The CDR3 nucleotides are TGTGCCAGCAGAGACAGGGCACTGAGCTCCTATAATTCACCCCTCCACTTT.

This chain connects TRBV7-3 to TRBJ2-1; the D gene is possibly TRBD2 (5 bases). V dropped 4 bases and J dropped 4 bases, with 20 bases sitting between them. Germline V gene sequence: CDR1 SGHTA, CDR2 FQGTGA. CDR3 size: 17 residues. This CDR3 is CASSSSGGLIGYNEQFF. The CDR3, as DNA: TGTGCCAGCAGCTCCTCCGGAGGTTTAATAGGGTACAATGAGCAGTTCTTC.

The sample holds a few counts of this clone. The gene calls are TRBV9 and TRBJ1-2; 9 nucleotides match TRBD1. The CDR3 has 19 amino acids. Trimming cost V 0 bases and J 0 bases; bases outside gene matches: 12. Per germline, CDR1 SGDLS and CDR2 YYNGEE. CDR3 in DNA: TGTGCCAGCAGCGTAGCTACGGTCCCGACAGGGGGAACTAACTATGGCTACACCTTC. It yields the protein CASSVATVPTGGTNYGYTF.

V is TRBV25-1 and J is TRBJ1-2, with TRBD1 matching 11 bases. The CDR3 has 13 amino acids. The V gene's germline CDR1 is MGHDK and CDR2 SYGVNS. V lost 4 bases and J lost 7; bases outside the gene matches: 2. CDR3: CASSGGTGGGYTF. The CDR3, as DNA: TGTGCCAGCAGTGGAGGGACAGGGGGTGGCTACACCTTC.

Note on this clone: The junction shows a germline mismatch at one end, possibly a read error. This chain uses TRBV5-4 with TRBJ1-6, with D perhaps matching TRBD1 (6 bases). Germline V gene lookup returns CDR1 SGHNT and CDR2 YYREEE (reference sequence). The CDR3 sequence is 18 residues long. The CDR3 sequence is CASSFRMAGGSYNSPLRF. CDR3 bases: TGTGCCAGCAGCTTTAGGATGGCTGGGGGCTCCTATAATTCACCCCTCCGCTTT. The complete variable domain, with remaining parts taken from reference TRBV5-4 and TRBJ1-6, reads ETGVTQSPTHLIKTRGQQVTLRCSSQSGHNTVSWYQQALGQGPQFIFQYYREEENGRGNFPPRFSGLQFPNYSSELNVNALELDDSALYLCASSFRMAGGSYNSPLRFGNGTRLTVT.

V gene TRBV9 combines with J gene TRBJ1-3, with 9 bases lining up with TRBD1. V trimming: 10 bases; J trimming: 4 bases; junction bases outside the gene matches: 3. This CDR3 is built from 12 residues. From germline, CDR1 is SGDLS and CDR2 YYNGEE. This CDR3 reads CAGGTGGNTIYF. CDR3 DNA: TGTGCCGGAGGGACAGGGGGAAACACCATATATTTT.

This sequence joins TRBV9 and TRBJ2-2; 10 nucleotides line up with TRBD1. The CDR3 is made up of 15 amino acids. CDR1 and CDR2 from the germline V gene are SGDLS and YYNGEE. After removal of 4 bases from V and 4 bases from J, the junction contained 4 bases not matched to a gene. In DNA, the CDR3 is TGTGCCAGCAGCCGACAGGGGGCGCCCACCGGGGAGCTGTTTTTT. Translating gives CASSRQGAPTGELFF.

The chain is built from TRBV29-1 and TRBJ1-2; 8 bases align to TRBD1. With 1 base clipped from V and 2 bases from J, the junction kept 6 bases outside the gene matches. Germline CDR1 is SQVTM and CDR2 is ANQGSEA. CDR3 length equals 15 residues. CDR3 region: CSVEGGRQGNYGYTF. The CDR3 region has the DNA TGCAGCGTTGAAGGAGGGAGACAGGGGAACTATGGCTACACCTTC.

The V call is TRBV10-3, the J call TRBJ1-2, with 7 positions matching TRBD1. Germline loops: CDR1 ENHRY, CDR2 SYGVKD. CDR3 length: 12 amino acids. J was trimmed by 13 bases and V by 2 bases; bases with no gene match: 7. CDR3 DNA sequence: TGTGCCATCAGTGAGACAGGGGAGCGAGCCACCTTC. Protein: CAISETGERATF.

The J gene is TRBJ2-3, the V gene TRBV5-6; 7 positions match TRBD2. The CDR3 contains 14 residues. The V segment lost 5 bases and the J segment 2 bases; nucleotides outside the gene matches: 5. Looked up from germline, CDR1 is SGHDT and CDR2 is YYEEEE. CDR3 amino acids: CASRSGVPTDTQYF. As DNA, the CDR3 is TGTGCCAGCAGGAGCGGGGTTCCCACAGATACGCAGTATTTT.

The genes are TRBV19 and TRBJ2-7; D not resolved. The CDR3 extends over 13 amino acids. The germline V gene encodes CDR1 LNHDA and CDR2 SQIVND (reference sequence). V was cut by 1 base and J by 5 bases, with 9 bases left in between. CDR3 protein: CASSIGVKNEQYF. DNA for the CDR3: TGTGCCAGTAGTATAGGCGTGAAGAACGAGCAGTACTTC.